The sequence of this TCR beta chain was determined in a study of T cells in Graves' hyperthyroidism and ophthalmopathy. This CDR3 comprises 17 residues. CDR1 and CDR2 (germline): LNHDA, SQIVND (reference sequence). Trimming took 3 bases from V and 0 from J; bases not matched to a gene: 8. Exclusion followed for patients with uncontrolled infection, other autoimmune disease, pregnancy or lactation. The source material, RNA transcripts, was used to amplify TCR beta CDR3 regions. When the TCR CDR3 underwent first-round RT-PCR, the HTBI primer set was used. TCRdb processed the multiplex PCR reads anew with MiXCR; each CDR3 protein has one entry. The sample gives about 640,000 distinct CDR3 sequences, roughly 20% of which show up once; 30% to 40% is in the top ten.

The receptor comes from a man under 40 with Graves' ophthalmopathy. What was sequenced was blood. The gene calls are TRBV19 and TRBJ2-1; 7 bases agree with TRBD2. The CDR3 DNA sequence: TGTGCCAGTAGTATTCAACGACTAGCCGCCTCCTACAATGAGCAGTTCTTC. Translated, it gives CASSIQRLAASYNEQFF.